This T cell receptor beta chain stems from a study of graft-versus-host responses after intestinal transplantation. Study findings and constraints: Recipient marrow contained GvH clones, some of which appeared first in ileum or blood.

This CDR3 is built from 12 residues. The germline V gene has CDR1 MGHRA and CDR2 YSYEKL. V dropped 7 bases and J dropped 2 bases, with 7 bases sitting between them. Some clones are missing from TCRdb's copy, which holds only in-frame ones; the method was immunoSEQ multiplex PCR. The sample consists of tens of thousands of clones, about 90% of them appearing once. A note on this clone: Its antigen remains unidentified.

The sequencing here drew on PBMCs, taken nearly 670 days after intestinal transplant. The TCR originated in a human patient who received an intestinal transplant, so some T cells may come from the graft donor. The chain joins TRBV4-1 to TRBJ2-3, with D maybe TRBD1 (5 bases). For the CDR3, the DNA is TGCGCCAGCATGGACAACACAGATACGCAGTATTTT. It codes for CASMDNTDTQYF.